The TCR beta chain described here comes from a study of blood T cell repertoires in COVID-19. The protocol was immunoSEQ multiplex PCR, while the TCRdb copy is restricted to in-frame clones and leaves out a portion. The table records approximately 240,000 clones, approximately 84% of them present only once. Sequenced material: peripheral blood. The TCR sequence derives from a woman between 25 and 40 years old who had recovered from COVID-19.

DNA of the CDR3: TGCAGCGTTGAGGCTAGCGGGGGTGTTGAGCAGTTCTTC. Its translation: CSVEASGGVEQFF. This sequence joins TRBV29-1 and TRBJ2-1; 10 bases map to TRBD2. Trimming took 3 bases from V and 9 from J; bases not matched to a gene: 5. The CDR3 has 13 residues. Germline V gives CDR1 SQVTM, CDR2 ANQGSEA.